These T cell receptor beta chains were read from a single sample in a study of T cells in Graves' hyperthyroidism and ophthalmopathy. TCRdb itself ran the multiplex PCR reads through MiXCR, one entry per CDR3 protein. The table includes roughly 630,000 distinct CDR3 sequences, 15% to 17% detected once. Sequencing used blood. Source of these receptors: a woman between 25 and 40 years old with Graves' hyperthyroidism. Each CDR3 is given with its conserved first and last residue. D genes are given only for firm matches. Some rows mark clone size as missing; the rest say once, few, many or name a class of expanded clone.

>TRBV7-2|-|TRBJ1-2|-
TGTGCCAGCAGCGGAGGTTTGATTATCTCCAAAAATTATGGCTACACCTTC
CASSGGLIISKNYGYTF
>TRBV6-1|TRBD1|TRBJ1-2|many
TGTGCCAGCAGTCGCACAGGGGATCATGGCTACACCTTC
CASSRTGDHGYTF
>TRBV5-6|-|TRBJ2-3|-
TGTGCCAGCAGCTTGGCCGCGAGTGCGGGCACAGATACGCAGTATTTT
CASSLAASAGTDTQYF
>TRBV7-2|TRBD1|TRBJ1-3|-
TGTGCCAGCAGCTTAGGGGGACAGGGTACTGGAAACACCATATATTTT
CASSLGGQGTGNTIYF
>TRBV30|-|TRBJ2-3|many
TGTGCCTGGAAGGACCCAGGCACAGATACGCAGTATTTT
CAWKDPGTDTQYF
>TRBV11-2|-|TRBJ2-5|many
TGTGCCAGCAGACTCCAAGAGACCCAGTACTTC
CASRLQETQYF
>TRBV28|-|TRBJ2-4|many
TGTGCCAGCAGGCCCAGGGGAGGCAAAAACATTCAGTACTTC
CASRPRGGKNIQYF
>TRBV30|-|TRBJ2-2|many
TGTGCCTGGAGTGTCCACACCGGGGAGCTGTTTTTT
CAWSVHTGELFF
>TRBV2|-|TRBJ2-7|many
TGTGCCAGCAGTGAACCTAATACTTACTACGAGCAGTACTTC
CASSEPNTYYEQYF
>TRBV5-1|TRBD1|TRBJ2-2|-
TGCGCCAGCAGCTATGGACAGGGGGCTGGCACCGGGGAGCTGTTTTTT
CASSYGQGAGTGELFF
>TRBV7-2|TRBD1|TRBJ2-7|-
TGTGCCAGCAGCTTAAACGGACAGGGCTACGAGCAGTACTTC
CASSLNGQGYEQYF
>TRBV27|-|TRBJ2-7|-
TGTGCCAGCAGCAGGGCCCTCTCCTACGAGCAGTACTTC
CASSRALSYEQYF
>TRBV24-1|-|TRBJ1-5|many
TGTGCCACCAGTGATACTGGGAGAGATCAGCCCCAGCATTTT
CATSDTGRDQPQHF
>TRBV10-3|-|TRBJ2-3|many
TGTGCCATCAGGGCAGGGGAGATGGGGAGAGATACGCAGTATTTT
CAIRAGEMGRDTQYF
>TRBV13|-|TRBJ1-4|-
TGTGCCAGTAGCAGGGTCTTTAATGAAAAACTGTTTTTT
CASSRVFNEKLFF
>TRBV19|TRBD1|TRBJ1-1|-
TGTGCCAGTTGTAAACCGGGACAGGAGAACACTGAAGCTTTCTTT
CASCKPGQENTEAFF
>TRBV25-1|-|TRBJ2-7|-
TGTGCCAGCAGTGAAAGTGGAGGGGGCCACCTCGGGGAGCAGTACTTC
CASSESGGGHLGEQYF
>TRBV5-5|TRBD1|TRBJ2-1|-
TGTGCCAGCAGCTTATCACAGGGGGCATACAATGAGCAGTTCTTC
CASSLSQGAYNEQFF
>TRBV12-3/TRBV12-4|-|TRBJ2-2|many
TGTGCCAGCAGTCCTAACGGGAACACCGGGGAGCTGTTTTTT
CASSPNGNTGELFF
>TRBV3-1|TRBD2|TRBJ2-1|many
TGTGCCAGCAGCCCGGGACTAGCGGGAGGTGAGCAGTTCTTC
CASSPGLAGGEQFF
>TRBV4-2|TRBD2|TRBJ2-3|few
TGTGCCAGCAGCCAAGAAGCTAGCGGGGCCTGGATAAGGCAGTATTTT
CASSQEASGAWIRQYF
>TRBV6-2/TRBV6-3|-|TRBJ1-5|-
TGTGCCAGCAGTTACGGTGCGGGGAGCCAGCCCCAGCATTTT
CASSYGAGSQPQHF
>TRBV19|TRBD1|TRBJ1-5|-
TGTGCCAGTAGTATAGACCCACCGGGACAGGGGGCTAGTCAGCCCCAGCATTTT
CASSIDPPGQGASQPQHF
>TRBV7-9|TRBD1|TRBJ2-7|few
TGTGCCAGCAGCTCATTGGGACAGGGCAAACTGACGTACGAGCAGTACTTC
CASSSLGQGKLTYEQYF
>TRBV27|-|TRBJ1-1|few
TGTGCCAGCAGTTTAGGGGGGTTCACTGAAGCTTTCTTT
CASSLGGFTEAFF
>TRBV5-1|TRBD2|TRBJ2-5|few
TGCGCCAGCAGCTTGGGCATACTGGGACTAGCGTTGTACCAAGAGACCCAGTACTTC
CASSLGILGLALYQETQYF
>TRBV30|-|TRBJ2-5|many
TGTGCCTGGAGTTTAGGGGAGACCCAGTACTTC
CAWSLGETQYF
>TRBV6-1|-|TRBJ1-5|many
TGTGCCAGCAGTGACAGGCAGCCCCAGCATTTT
CASSDRQPQHF
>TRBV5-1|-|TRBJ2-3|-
TGCGCCAGCAGCTTGGGACACCACACAGATACGCAGTATTTT
CASSLGHHTDTQYF
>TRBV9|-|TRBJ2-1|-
TGTGCCAGCAGCGTAGGCGGAGGTCCCATTTACAATGAGCAGTTCTTC
CASSVGGGPIYNEQFF
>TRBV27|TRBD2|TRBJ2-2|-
TGTGCCAGCAGCCCCGGGGTAGCGGGAGTGAACGGGGAGCTGTTTTTT
CASSPGVAGVNGELFF
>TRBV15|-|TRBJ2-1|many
TGTGCCACCAGGTCAGGACTAACCCCCTACAATGAGCAGTTCTTC
CATRSGLTPYNEQFF
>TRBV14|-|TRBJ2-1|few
TGTGCCAGCAGCCCCCTCTTTTTCGTGGGAGGCTACAATGAGCAGTTCTTC
CASSPLFFVGGYNEQFF
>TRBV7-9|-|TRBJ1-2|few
TGTGCCAGCAGCCTCGGGGGGCTGGGCTATGGCTACACCTTC
CASSLGGLGYGYTF